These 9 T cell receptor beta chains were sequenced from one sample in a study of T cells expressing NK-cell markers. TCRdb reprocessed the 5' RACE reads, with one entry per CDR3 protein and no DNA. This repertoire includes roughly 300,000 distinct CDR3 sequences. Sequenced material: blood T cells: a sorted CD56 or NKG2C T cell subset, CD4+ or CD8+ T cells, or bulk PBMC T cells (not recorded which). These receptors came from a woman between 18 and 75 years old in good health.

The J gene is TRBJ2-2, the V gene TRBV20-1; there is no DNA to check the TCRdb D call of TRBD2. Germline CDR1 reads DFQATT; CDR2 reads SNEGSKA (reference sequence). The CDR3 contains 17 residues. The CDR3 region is CSARVASGRPNTGELFF.

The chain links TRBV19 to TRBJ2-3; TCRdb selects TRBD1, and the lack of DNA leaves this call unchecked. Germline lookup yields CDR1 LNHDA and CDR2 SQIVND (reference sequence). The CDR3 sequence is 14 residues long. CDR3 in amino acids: CASSTQGSGDTQYF.

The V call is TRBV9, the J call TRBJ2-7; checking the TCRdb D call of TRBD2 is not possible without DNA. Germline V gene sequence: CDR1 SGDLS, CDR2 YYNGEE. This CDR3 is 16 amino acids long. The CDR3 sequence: CASSVRAGVASYEQYF.

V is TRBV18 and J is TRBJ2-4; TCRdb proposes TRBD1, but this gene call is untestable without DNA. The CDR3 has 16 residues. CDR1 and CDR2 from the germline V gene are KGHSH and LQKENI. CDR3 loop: CASSPLGGQGPNIQYF.

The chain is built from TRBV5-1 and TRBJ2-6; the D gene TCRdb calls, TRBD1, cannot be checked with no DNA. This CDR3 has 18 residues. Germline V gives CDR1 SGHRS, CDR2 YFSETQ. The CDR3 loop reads CASSPRGQGTSGANVLTF.

This CDR3 reads CASSLVAGRLGEQFF. The rearrangement links TRBV11-2 to TRBJ2-1. Germline loops: CDR1 SGHAT, CDR2 FQNNGV. The length of the CDR3 is 15 residues.

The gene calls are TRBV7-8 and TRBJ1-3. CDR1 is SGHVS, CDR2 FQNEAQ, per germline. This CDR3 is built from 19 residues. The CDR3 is CASSRLSGGSGTSGNTIYF.

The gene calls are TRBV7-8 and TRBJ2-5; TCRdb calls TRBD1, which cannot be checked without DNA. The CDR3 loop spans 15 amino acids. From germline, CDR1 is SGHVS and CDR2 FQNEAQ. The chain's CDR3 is CASSLGQIREETQYF.

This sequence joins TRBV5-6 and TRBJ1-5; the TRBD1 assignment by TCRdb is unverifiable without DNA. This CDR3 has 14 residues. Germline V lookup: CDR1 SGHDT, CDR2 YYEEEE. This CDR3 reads CASSPPRGNQPQHF.